This T cell receptor beta chain was found in a study of CD8 T cells in ankylosing spondylitis. V lost 3 bases and J 5 bases, leaving 9 bases between the germline ends. The CDR3 sequence is 13 residues long. Germline V CDR1 and CDR2: SGDLS, YYNGEE. This clonotype was observed at least ten times. TCRdb called the 5' RACE reads again in MiXCR, with one record for every CDR3 protein. The repertoire holds about 42,000 distinct CDR3 sequences, approximately 2.6% seen once, with approximately 4.2% in the top ten. Sequencing was carried out using blood, either unsorted or a sorted T cell fraction (not recorded which). This chain connects TRBV9 to TRBJ1-5, with D unresolved. The clonotype comes from a male donor with ankylosing spondylitis or in good health (not recorded which). The CDR3 sequence: CASSGSPHQPQHF. CDR3 DNA: TGTGCCAGCAGCGGTTCCCCCCATCAGCCCCAGCATTTT.